The 4 T cell receptor beta chains below all came from one sample that was sequenced in a study of cytomegalovirus exposure and HLA in healthy donors. The data were produced by immunoSEQ multiplex PCR, yet TCRdb's version contains in-frame clones alone and is incomplete. This table has fewer than 200,000 clones, about 90% appearing once. The specimen sequenced was PBMCs. The source is a woman aged 18-35 years in good health and CMV-seropositive.

This chain joins TRBV4-3 and TRBJ2-2, with 9 nucleotides matching TRBD1. V gave up 6 bases and J gave up 6 bases; unmatched junction bases: 5. The germline V gene has CDR1 LGHNA and CDR2 YSLEER. This CDR3 comprises 14 residues. CDR3 sequence: CASRPDRGSGELFF. The CDR3, as DNA: TGCGCCAGCAGACCGGACAGGGGATCCGGGGAGCTGTTTTTT.

The chain is built from TRBV4-1 and TRBJ2-2, with D possibly matching TRBD2 (5 bases). V gave up 0 bases and J gave up 6 bases, with 11 bases separating them. The germline CDR1 and CDR2 sequences are MGHRA and YSYEKL. The length of the CDR3 is 15 residues. This CDR3 is CASSQDPGIAGELFF. CDR3 in DNA: TGCGCCAGCAGCCAAGATCCGGGAATCGCCGGGGAGCTGTTTTTT.

V and J are TRBV28 and TRBJ2-1, with D possibly TRBD2 on 6 matching bases. V lost 3 bases to trimming and J lost 5 bases, with 20 bases between them. Germline loops: CDR1 MDHEN, CDR2 SYDVKM. The CDR3 is 17 residues long. The CDR3 DNA sequence: TGTGCCAGCAGTTTCCCTCAGGAAGCGGGTGGGGACAATGAGCAGTTCTTC. Translating it yields CASSFPQEAGGDNEQFF.

This chain uses TRBV6-5 with TRBJ2-3, with 9 bases aligning to TRBD2. The CDR3 spans 14 residues. V gave up 4 bases and J gave up 7 bases; unmatched junction bases: 6. Germline loops: CDR1 MNHEY, CDR2 SVGAGI. DNA of the CDR3: TGTGCCAGCAGTTCCTTAGCGGGGGTGAATACGCAGTATTTT. This translates into CASSSLAGVNTQYF.